This record concerns one T cell receptor beta chain sequence. At least ten counts were recorded for this clone. Its cognate antigen has yet to be identified. The receptor originates from a mouse, and its gene names and germline sequences are accordingly murine. Sequencing ends 4 residues short of the CDR3 end; the germline J gene provides the rest. This specimen comes from a study of CD8+ T cells in alopecia areata (dated by TCRdb to the late 2010s). Study-wide context: Skin from C3H/HeJ donors with spontaneous alopecia (roughly 6-12 months old) was grafted onto female C3H/HeJ recipients aged roughly 7-11 weeks. Human TCRbeta sequencing covered scalp tissue and sorted CD4+ and CD8+ peripheral blood T cells from patchy and totalis/universalis alopecia areata patients and healthy controls. High-throughput TCRbeta sequencing was used to examine T cell clonal expansion in alopecia areata in both the C3H/HeJ mouse model and human patients. RNA came from the PAXgene miRNA kit for fixed scalp, the miRNeasy kit for PBMCs, and the RNeasy kit for mouse skin. immunoSEQ multiplex PCR using 35 Vbeta forward primers and 13 Jbeta reverse primers was used to amplify TCRbeta CDR3 regions. Scalp clonality was compared across normal scalp (n=4), patchy alopecia areata scalp (n=8), and alopecia totalis/universalis scalp (n=8).

Results and caveats for the whole study, not just this receptor: Resident alphabeta T cells in normal human skin are also sequenced, complicating scalp TCR repertoire analysis, unlike mouse skin dominated by gammadelta T cells. Higher clonality and more expanded CD8+ clones were observed in lesional scalp than in normal scalp, particularly in alopecia totalis/universalis, a finding suggestive of antigenic drive. Compared with mice, TCR sequences shared between patients were less clear, possibly partly because of HLA diversity across the patient population.

Library method: the immunoSEQ multiplex PCR assay. RNA was extracted from all samples and reverse transcribed into cDNA, which served as template for TCR sequencing. First-strand cDNA was synthesized with SuperScript III using a 2:1 mix of oligo-dT and random hexamers. Amplification bias was assessed with a synthetic immune receptor repertoire, and residual bias was removed computationally. Sequencing of the libraries was done on Illumina HiSeq with 60 bp reads that cover the CDR3, reading from J toward V. As for the original processing: After raw reads were preprocessed to remove errors, the CDR3 was defined following IMGT conventions as running from the conserved cysteine to phenylalanine. Clonality was calculated as 1 minus Shannon entropy normalized by log2 of the number of productive unique TCRs. CD4 or CD8 identity of scalp clones was inferred by cross-referencing scalp TCRbeta sequences with sorted blood CD4 and CD8 repertoires. TCRdb re-hosts the immuneACCESS table, in-frame sequences only. Its copies lack some clones; in the studies checked, an unresolved V gene accounts for under half of them, and the cause for the rest is not known. That table is the source of V, J and clone size, and D and trimming were worked out from the DNA. This sample holds under 2,000 clones in total, without any singletons. The ten top clones hold almost 40% of the sample.

Cells from mouse cutaneous lymph nodes were pooled, stained for CD4, CD8alpha, NKG2D, NKG2ACE and other markers, and then sorted on a BD Influx. Spanning cysteine to phenylalanine, the CDR3 consists of 13 amino acids. Part of the CDR3 DNA is given, 27 bases translated from base 1. The germline V end is reduced by 3 bases and the J end by 2 bases; junction bases left unmatched: 0. The germline V gene encodes CDR1 FNHDT and CDR2 SITEND (reference sequence). The specimen was CD8+ T cells sorted from a lymph node. The source is a C3H/HeJ mouse with alopecia areata. The MHC haplotype that this mouse strain carries is H2-k. The V and J genes are TRBV19 and TRBJ2-7, and 9 bases in between align with TRBD2. The CDR3 DNA, read in part, is TGTGCCAGCAGTAACTGGGGGGCCTAT. Its product reads: CASSNWGAY. The entire CDR3 protein reads CASSNWGAYEQYF.